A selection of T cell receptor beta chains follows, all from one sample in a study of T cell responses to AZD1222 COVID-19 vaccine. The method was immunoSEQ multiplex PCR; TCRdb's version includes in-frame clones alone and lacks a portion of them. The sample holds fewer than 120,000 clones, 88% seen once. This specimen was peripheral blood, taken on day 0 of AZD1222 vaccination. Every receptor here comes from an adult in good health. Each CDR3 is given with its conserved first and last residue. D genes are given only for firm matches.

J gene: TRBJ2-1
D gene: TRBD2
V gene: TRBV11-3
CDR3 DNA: TGTGCCAGCAGCACTAGCGGGAGGAGCTACAATGAGCAGTTCTTC
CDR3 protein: CASSTSGRSYNEQFF

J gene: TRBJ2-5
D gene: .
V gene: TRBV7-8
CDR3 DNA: TGTGCCAGCAGCTTAGCCCAGGCTAGCCGTGAAGAGACCCAGTACTTC
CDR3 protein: CASSLAQASREETQYF

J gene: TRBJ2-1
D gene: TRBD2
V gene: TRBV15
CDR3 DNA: TGTGCCACCAGCAGAGAGTCAGGACTAGCGGGATACAATGAGCAGTTCTTC
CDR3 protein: CATSRESGLAGYNEQFF

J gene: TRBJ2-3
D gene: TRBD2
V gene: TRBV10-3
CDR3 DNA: TGTGCCATCAGTGAGTCCTCAACGCGGACTAGCAGACGCACAGATACGCAGTATTTT
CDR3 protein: CAISESSTRTSRRTDTQYF

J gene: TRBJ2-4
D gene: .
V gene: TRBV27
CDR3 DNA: TGTGCCAGCAGTCCCCATTTGGGGGCGGTCAACATTCAGTACTTC
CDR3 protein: CASSPHLGAVNIQYF

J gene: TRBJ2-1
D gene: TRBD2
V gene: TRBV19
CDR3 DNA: TGTGCCAGTAGTATCTCTAGCGGGACATACAATGAGCAGTTCTTC
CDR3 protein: CASSISSGTYNEQFF

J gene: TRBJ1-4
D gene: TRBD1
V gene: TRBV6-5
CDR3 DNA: TGTGCCAGCAGTTACTGGGGACAGGGTCTTGAAAAACTGTTTTTT
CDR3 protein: CASSYWGQGLEKLFF

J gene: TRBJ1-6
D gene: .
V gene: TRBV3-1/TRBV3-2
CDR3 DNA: TGTGCCAGCAGCTCACCGACAGAAAGCTCCTATAATTCACCCCTCCACTTT
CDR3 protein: CASSSPTESSYNSPLHF

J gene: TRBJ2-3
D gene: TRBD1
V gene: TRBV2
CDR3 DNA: TGTGCCAGCAGTTATGGACAGGGTGCAGATACGCAGTATTTT
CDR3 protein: CASSYGQGADTQYF

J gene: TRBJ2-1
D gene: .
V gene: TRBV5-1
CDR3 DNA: TGCGCCAGCGGCATAGCGGACCTTTACAATGAGCAGTTCTTC
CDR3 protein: CASGIADLYNEQFF

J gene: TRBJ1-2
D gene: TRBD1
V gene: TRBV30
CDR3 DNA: TGTGCCTGGAGCCCCCCCGGGACAGGGGGTATCTATGGCTACACCTTC
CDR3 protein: CAWSPPGTGGIYGYTF

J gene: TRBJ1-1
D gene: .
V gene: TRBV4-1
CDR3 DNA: TGCGCCAGCAGCCAAGAGGCAGCGAACACTGAAGCTTTCTTT
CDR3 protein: CASSQEAANTEAFF

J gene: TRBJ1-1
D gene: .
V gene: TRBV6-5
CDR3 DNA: TGTGCCAGCGGACAGACAGGTTGGAACACTGAAGCTTTCTTT
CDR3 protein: CASGQTGWNTEAFF

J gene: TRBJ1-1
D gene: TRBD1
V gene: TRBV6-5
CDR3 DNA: TGTGCCAGCTCGCTGTTGACAGGGAACGCTTTCTTT
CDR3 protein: CASSLLTGNAFF

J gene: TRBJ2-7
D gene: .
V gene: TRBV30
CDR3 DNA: TGTGCCTGGAAACAGCGACTTGCCTACGAGCAGTACTTC
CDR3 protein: CAWKQRLAYEQYF

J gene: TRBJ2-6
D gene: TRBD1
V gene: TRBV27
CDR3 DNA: TGTGCCAGCAGTGGTCAGACAGGGGGGATGCCCTCTGGGGCCAACGTCCTGACTTTC
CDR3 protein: CASSGQTGGMPSGANVLTF

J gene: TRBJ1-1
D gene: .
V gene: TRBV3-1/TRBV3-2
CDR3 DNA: TGTGCCAGCAGCCAAGATCCGAGAGGACTTGAAGCTTTCTTT
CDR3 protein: CASSQDPRGLEAFF

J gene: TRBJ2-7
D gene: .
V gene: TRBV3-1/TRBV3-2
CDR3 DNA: TGTGCCAGCAGCCAAGGGGGGGCCTACGAGCAGTACTTC
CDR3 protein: CASSQGGAYEQYF

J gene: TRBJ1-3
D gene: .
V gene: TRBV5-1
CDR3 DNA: TGCGCCAGCAGCGGTTTTGGAAACACCATATATTTT
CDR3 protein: CASSGFGNTIYF

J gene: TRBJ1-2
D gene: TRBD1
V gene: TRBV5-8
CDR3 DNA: TGTGCCAGCAGCTTGGCGGGGACAGGGAGGGGTGGCTACACCTTC
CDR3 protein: CASSLAGTGRGGYTF

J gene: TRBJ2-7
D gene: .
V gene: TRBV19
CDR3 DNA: TGTGCCAGTAGTATCTTTGCAGGGGATGCCTACGAGCAGTACTTC
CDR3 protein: CASSIFAGDAYEQYF

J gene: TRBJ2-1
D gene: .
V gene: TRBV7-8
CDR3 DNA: TGTGCCAGCAGTTCCAGCGGGCGCTACAATGAGCAGTTCTTC
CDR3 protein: CASSSSGRYNEQFF

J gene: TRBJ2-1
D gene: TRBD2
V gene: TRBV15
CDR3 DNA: TGTGCCACCACACCGGGGCTAGCGGGGGCATACAATGAGCAGTTCTTC
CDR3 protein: CATTPGLAGAYNEQFF

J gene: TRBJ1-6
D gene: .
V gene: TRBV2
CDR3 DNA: TGTGCCAGCTCCCCCCAGGGACTTAATTCACCCCTCCACTTT
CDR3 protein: CASSPQGLNSPLHF

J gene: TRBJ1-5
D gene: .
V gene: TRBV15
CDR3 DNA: TGTGCCACCAGCAGAGATGGCTATCAGCCCCAGCATTTT
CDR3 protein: CATSRDGYQPQHF

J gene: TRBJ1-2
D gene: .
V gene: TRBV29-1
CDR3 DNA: TGCAGCGTTGTTCTCTCGGGCTATGGCTACACCTTC
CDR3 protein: CSVVLSGYGYTF

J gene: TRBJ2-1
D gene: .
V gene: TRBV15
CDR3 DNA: TGTGCCACCAGCAGAGAAGGCGGAGGCTTCAGGAGCTCCTACAATGAGCAGTTCTTC
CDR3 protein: CATSREGGGFRSSYNEQFF

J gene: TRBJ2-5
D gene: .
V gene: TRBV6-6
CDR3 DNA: TGTGCCAGCAGTTACTCGCAAAGGGAGACCCAGTACTTC
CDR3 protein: CASSYSQRETQYF

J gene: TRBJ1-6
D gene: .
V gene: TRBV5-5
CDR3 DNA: TGTGCCAGCAGCCTCCGGTTTGATTCACCCCTCCACTTT
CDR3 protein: CASSLRFDSPLHF

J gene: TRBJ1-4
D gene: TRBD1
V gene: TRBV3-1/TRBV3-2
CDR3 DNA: TGTGCCAGCAGCAGAGACAGGGGGGGAGAAAAACTGTTTTTT
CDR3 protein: CASSRDRGGEKLFF

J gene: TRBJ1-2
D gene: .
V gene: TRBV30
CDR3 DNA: TGTGCCTACTCACCAGGGGTCACCTCTGGCTACACCTTC
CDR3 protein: CAYSPGVTSGYTF

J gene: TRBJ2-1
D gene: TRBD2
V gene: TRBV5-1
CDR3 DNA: TGCGCCAGCAGCCCCTTGGGACTAGCGGCCTACAATGAGCAGTTCTTC
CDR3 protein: CASSPLGLAAYNEQFF

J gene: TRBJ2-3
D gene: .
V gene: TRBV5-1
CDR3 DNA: TGCGCCAGCAGCTTAAGTACTAGCCGTTACACAGATACGCAGTATTTT
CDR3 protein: CASSLSTSRYTDTQYF

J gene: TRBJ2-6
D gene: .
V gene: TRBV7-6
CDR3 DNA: TGTGCCAGCAGCTTGACGCAGGCTGGGGCCAACGTCCTGACTTTC
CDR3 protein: CASSLTQAGANVLTF

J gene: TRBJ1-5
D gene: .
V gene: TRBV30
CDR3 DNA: TGTGCCTGGAGTAGTCAGAGCAATCAGCCCCAGCATTTT
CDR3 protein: CAWSSQSNQPQHF

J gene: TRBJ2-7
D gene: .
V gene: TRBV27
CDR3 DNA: TGTGCCAGCACCCCCCCGGGCAGAAAGGGGCGTACGGCCCACGAGCAGTACTTC
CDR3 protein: CASTPPGRKGRTAHEQYF

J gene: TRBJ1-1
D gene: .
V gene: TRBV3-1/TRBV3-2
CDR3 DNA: TGTGCCAGCAGCCAAAAGGGGGGCTCCACTGAAGCTTTCTTT
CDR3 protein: CASSQKGGSTEAFF